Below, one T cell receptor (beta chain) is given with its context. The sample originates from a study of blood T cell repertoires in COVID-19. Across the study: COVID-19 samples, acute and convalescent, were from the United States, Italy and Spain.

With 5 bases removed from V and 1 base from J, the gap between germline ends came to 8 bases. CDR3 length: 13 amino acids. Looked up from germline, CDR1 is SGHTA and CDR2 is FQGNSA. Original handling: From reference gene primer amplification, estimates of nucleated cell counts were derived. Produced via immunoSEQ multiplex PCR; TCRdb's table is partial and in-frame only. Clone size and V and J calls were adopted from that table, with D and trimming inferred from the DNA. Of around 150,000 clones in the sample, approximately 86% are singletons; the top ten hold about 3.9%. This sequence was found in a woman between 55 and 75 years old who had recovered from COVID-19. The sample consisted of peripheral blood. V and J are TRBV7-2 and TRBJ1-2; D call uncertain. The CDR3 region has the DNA TGTGCCAGCAGCCCCGGGAATAACTATGGCTACACCTTC. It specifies CASSPGNNYGYTF. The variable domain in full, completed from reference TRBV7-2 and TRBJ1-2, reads GAGVSQSPSNKVTEKGKDVELRCDPISGHTALYWYRQSLGQGLEFLIYFQGNSAPDKSGLPSDRFSAERTGGSVSTLTIQRTQQEDSAVYLCASSPGNNYGYTFGSGTRLTVV.